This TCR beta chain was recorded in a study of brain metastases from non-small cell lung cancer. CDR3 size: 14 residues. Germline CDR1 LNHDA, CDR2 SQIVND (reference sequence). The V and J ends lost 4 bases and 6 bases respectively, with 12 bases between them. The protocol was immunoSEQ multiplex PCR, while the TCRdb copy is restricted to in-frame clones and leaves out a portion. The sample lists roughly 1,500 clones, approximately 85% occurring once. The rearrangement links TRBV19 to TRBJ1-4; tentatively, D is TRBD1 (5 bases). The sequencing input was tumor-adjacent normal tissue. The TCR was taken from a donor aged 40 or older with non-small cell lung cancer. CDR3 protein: CASSTQGGDEKLFF. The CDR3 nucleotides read TGTGCCAGTAGTACCCAGGGTGGGGATGAAAAACTGTTTTTT.